This TCR beta chain was sequenced during a study of a mutant IDH1 vaccine in newly diagnosed glioma. Concerning this clone: Antigen: not known.

Clones were read by immunoSEQ multiplex PCR, and TCRdb kept only the in-frame ones, dropping some. The table lists tens of thousands of clones, around 83% of them singletons. Indicated time point: week 5, during vaccination. What each vaccine dose contained was 300 ug of mutant IDH1 20-mer peptide, accompanied by topical imiquimod. This receptor was taken from a man under 40 with glioma. Sequencing was performed on PBMCs, taken from a glioma patient whose treatment included an IDH1 peptide vaccine.

CDR3 region: CASSQDLIEGSRDYGYTF. CDR3 bases: TGCGCCAGCAGCCAAGACCTTATCGAAGGGAGCAGGGACTATGGCTACACCTTC. The V call is TRBV4-3, the J call TRBJ1-2; tentative D call: TRBD1 (5 bases). This CDR3 spans 18 amino acids. Germline CDR1 and CDR2: LGHNA and YSLEER. Trimming left V 0 bases short and J 3 bases short, with 20 bases between.